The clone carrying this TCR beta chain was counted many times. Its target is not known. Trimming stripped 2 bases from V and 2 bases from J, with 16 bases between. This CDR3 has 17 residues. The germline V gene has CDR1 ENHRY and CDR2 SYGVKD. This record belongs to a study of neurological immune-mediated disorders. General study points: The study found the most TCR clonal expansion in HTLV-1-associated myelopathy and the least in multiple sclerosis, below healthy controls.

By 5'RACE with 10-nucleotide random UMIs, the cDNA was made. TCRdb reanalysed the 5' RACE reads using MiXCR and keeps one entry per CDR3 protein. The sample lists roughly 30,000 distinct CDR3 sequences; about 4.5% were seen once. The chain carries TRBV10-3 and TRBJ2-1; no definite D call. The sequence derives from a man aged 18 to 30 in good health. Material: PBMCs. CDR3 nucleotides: TGTGCCATCAGTGAGGCTCAGATTACAGTGCCCTACAATGAGCAGTTCTTC. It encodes CAISEAQITVPYNEQFF.